This T cell receptor beta chain was recorded in a study of cytomegalovirus exposure and HLA in healthy donors. Study-level points and caveats: Of the V segments, some could not be distinguished, including TRBV6-2 and TRBV6-3, and were excluded. A later analysis linked a missense DCLRE1C variant to TCR beta V- and J-gene trimming. A later analysis appeared to link common viral pathogens to several of the most significant clusters.

This clone appeared a few times. Antigen: not known. The PCR employed 60 Vbeta primers together with 13 Jbeta primers. As originally analysed: Later work found 74 million or so unique TCR beta chains, with roughly 11 million shared. Sequencing used immunoSEQ multiplex PCR; TCRdb keeps in-frame clones, though not all of them. The DNA was the basis for D and trimming; V, J and clone size are from that table. The sample yields about 140,000 clones, more than 65% seen once. Germline V gene lookup returns CDR1 MDHEN and CDR2 SYDVKM. This CDR3 is 19 amino acids long. Trimming removed 3 bases from V and 7 bases from J, with 28 bases in between.

The chain couples TRBV28 to TRBJ2-1; possibly TRBD2 for D (5 bases). Sequencing was carried out using PBMCs. This TCR was recovered from a woman aged 25 to 39 in good health and CMV-seronegative. This CDR3 is CASSFGFPEVWTYLNEQFF. In nucleotides, the CDR3 is TGTGCCAGCAGTTTTGGGTTCCCGGAGGTTTGGACCTACCTGAATGAGCAGTTCTTC.